These 25 T cell receptor beta chains originate from one sample sequenced in a study of post-analysis software for immune sequencing data. The study, taken as a whole, reports: When patients were compared with controls, a handful of TRBV segments were more frequent, TRBV5-6, TRBV5-1 and TRBV20-1 among them.

Their antigens are not known. Every TCR beta cDNA library bore unique molecular identifiers. A single record per CDR3 protein comes from TCRdb applying MiXCR to the PCR reads. The sample has around 260,000 distinct CDR3 sequences, 36% seen once; the top ten hold less than 6%. Sequencing was carried out using blood. These receptors were taken from a girl between 5 and 17 years old with multiple sclerosis.

This clonotype was seen ten or more times. The rearrangement uses TRBV10-3 and TRBJ2-5; 11 bases line up with TRBD1. J was trimmed by 5 bases and V by 6 bases; bases with no gene match: 11. Germline V gene data show CDR1 as ENHRY and CDR2 as SYGVKD. This CDR3 has 16 residues. The CDR3 DNA follows: TGTGCCATCAGCGACTTAAGGGACAGGGGGTCTGAGACCCAGTACTTC. It translates to CAISDLRDRGSETQYF.

This clonotype was detected once. The genes are TRBV30 and TRBJ1-1; 7 bases map to TRBD1. The length of the CDR3 is 15 residues. Germline V gene data show CDR1 as GTSNPN and CDR2 as SVGIG (reference sequence). The trim removed 5 bases at V and 4 bases at J, leaving 13 bases unmatched. The CDR3 protein is CAWVQGTSRATEAFF. In DNA, the CDR3 is TGTGCCTGGGTACAGGGGACGTCCCGGGCCACTGAAGCTTTCTTT.

This sequence joins TRBV7-9 and TRBJ1-1, with 7 bases lining up with TRBD1. This CDR3 comprises 15 residues. CDR1 and CDR2 (germline): SEHNR, FQNEAQ (reference sequence). V was clipped by 5 bases and J by 3 bases; unmatched bases: 9. This CDR3 reads CASSERQGLDTEAFF. The CDR3 coding sequence is TGTGCCAGCAGCGAGAGACAGGGATTGGACACTGAAGCTTTCTTT.

This clonotype was counted only a few times. The chain is built from TRBV7-2 and TRBJ1-4; D is unresolved. This CDR3 is built from 15 residues. Trimming stripped 2 bases from V and 1 base from J, with 8 bases between. Germline CDR1 SGHTA, CDR2 FQGNSA. The CDR3 loop is CASSLQPGTNEKLFF. DNA of the CDR3: TGTGCCAGCAGCTTACAACCTGGAACTAATGAAAAACTGTTTTTT.

At least ten counts were recorded for this clonotype. The gene calls are TRBV20-1 and TRBJ2-1; 7 bases are shared with TRBD2. Unmatched junction bases numbered 10, after V lost 0 bases and J lost 2 bases. The CDR3 loop spans 17 amino acids. Per the germline V gene, CDR1 is DFQATT and CDR2 is SNEGSKA (reference sequence). The CDR3 DNA reads as TGCAGTGCTAGAGACAGCGGGATAGGCCGCGCCTACAATGAGCAGTTCTTC. Its translation is CSARDSGIGRAYNEQFF.

The rearrangement links TRBV20-1 to TRBJ2-7; D uncertain. V lost 6 bases and J 1 base, leaving 4 bases between the germline ends. The CDR3 length is 10 residues. In germline, CDR1 is DFQATT, CDR2 SNEGSKA (reference sequence). Written as DNA, the CDR3 is TGCAGTGCGCAATCCTACGAGCAGTACTTC. This codes for CSAQSYEQYF.

The chain combines TRBV29-1 with TRBJ2-6, with D maybe TRBD1 (5 bases). The CDR3 consists of 14 residues. Germline CDR1 is SQVTM and CDR2 is ANQGSEA. Deletions cut 6 bases from V and 2 bases from J, with 11 bases between. The CDR3 reads CSVGPGTGANVLTF. The CDR3 DNA reads TGCAGCGTCGGGCCAGGGACTGGGGCCAACGTCCTGACTTTC.

The CDR3 DNA reads TGCGCCAGCAGCTTTACAGTGAACTATGAAGCTTTCTTT. Residues: CASSFTVNYEAFF. The chain joins TRBV5-1 to TRBJ1-1; no clear D gene. The CDR3 contains 13 residues. Per the germline V gene, CDR1 is SGHRS and CDR2 is YFSETQ. Trimming took off 2 bases at V and 7 bases at J, with 12 bases between the two ends.

Only a few counts were recorded for this clonotype. This rearrangement joins TRBV6-1 to TRBJ1-1; D may be TRBD1 (5 bases). The V end lost 4 bases, the J end lost 5 bases, and 23 bases lay between the germline ends. Germline-derived CDR1 and CDR2 are MNHNS and SASEGT. CDR3 size: 17 residues. The CDR3 DNA sequence: TGTGCCAGCAGTGCGCTACCTGGGGCAGGGACGGGGACTGAAGCTTTCTTT. It yields the protein CASSALPGAGTGTEAFF.

Remarks on this clonotype: Since a much larger clone is just one base distant, this may be a read error. J is TRBJ1-5 and V is TRBV20-1; 7 bases are shared with TRBD1. In germline, CDR1 is DFQATT, CDR2 SNEGSKA (reference sequence). This CDR3 region has 15 residues. CDR3 in amino acids: CNARDRQGGNQPQHF. In nucleotides, the CDR3 is TGCAATGCTAGAGACCGACAGGGCGGCAATCAGCCCCAGCATTTT.

This chain joins TRBV5-1 and TRBJ1-1, with no clear D. Germline assignment: CDR1 SGHRS and CDR2 YFSETQ. V dropped 1 base and J dropped 2 bases, with 6 bases sitting between them. This CDR3 spans 13 amino acids. CDR3 protein: CASSLTFNTEAFF. For the CDR3, the DNA is TGCGCCAGCAGCTTGACTTTCAACACTGAAGCTTTCTTT.

In its sample, this clonotype was seen many times. This sequence joins TRBV20-1 and TRBJ2-1; TRBD2 matches 14 bases. The CDR3 sequence is 16 residues long. V dropped 6 bases and J dropped 0; count of bases not matched to a gene: 4. The germline V gene encodes CDR1 DFQATT and CDR2 SNEGSKA (reference sequence). Written as DNA, the CDR3 is TGCAGTGCATGGACTAGCGGGGGGAGCTCCTACAATGAGCAGTTCTTC. Its protein is CSAWTSGGSSYNEQFF.

There are a few counts of this clonotype. The chain couples TRBV11-2 to TRBJ2-2; D is possibly TRBD1 (5 bases). In germline, CDR1 is SGHAT, CDR2 FQNNGV. The CDR3 runs 17 residues. V gave up 2 bases and J gave up 0 bases, with 13 bases separating them. Written as DNA, the CDR3 is TGTGCCAGCAGCTTAAGGGTACAGGTCGCGAACACCGGGGAGCTGTTTTTT. Translation: CASSLRVQVANTGELFF.

V gene TRBV24-1 combines with J gene TRBJ2-2; D is undetermined. The CDR3 is 14 amino acids. Germline CDR1 KGHDR, CDR2 SFDVKD. Trimming took 7 bases from V and 4 from J, leaving 12 bases between them. CDR3 nucleotide sequence: TGTGCCACCAGGGTTAACCGGGCCACCGGGGAGCTGTTTTTT. It is translated as CATRVNRATGELFF.

This clonotype has a count of ten or more. The chain recombines TRBV5-5 with TRBJ1-4; TRBD1 matches 8 bases. Germline loops: CDR1 SGHKS, CDR2 YYEKEE (reference sequence). Trimming at V came to 4 bases and at J to 7 bases, leaving 6 bases not matched to a gene. The CDR3 sequence is 14 residues long. CDR3 nucleotide sequence: TGTGCCAGCAGCGACGGGACAGGTGGTGAAAAACTGTTTTTT. As protein: CASSDGTGGEKLFF.

Concerning this clonotype itself: This clone may be a read error of a much larger clone one base away. The rearrangement uses TRBV5-1 and TRBJ2-1; the match to TRBD1 covers 9 bases. Looked up from germline, CDR1 is SGHRS and CDR2 is YFSETQ. The CDR3 length is 16 residues. CDR3 sequence: CACSIMTGGLSNEQFF. The CDR3 DNA is TGCGCCTGCAGCATCATGACAGGGGGTTTAAGCAATGAGCAGTTCTTC.

Many counts were recorded for this clonotype. The chain links TRBV28 to TRBJ1-1, with no clear D. Germline values: CDR1 MDHEN, CDR2 SYDVKM. The CDR3 is made up of 11 amino acids. The V and J ends lost 6 bases and 8 bases respectively, with 10 bases between them. The CDR3 DNA sequence: TGTGCCAGCAGCCCCGGCGGGGAAGCTTTCTTT. Translating gives CASSPGGEAFF. The entire variable domain, with the rest obtained from reference TRBV28 and TRBJ1-1, is as follows: DVKVTQSSRYLVKRTGEKVFLECVQDMDHENMFWYRQDPGLGLRLIYFSYDVKMKEKGDIPEGYSVSREKKERFSLILESASTNQTSMYLCASSPGGEAFFGQGTRLTVV.

The J gene is TRBJ2-7, the V gene TRBV28; 7 bases align to TRBD1. The ends lost 3 bases at V and 6 bases at J; junction bases unmatched: 2. The CDR3 covers 12 residues. Germline V gene data show CDR1 as MDHEN and CDR2 as SYDVKM. The CDR3 nucleotides are TGTGCCAGCAGTTTGTGGACAGGCGAGCAGTACTTC. Amino acid sequence: CASSLWTGEQYF.

This clonotype has at least ten counts. The chain has TRBV10-3 and TRBJ2-7, with 11 bases that match TRBD1. Losses at the gene ends were 6 bases for V and 0 bases for J; bases not matched to a gene: 4. This CDR3 contains 15 residues. Germline CDR1 is ENHRY and CDR2 is SYGVKD. In nucleotides, the CDR3 is TGTGCCATCAGCCGCGGACAGGGGGCCTCCTACGAGCAGTACTTC. It codes for CAISRGQGASYEQYF.

This clonotype showed up many times. The rearrangement joins TRBV6-5 to TRBJ2-1; 10 bases are shared with TRBD2. The V gene end was trimmed by 7 bases and the J gene end by 7 bases; junction bases not matched to a gene: 10. Germline-derived CDR1 and CDR2 are MNHEY and SVGAGI. The CDR3 is 15 residues long. CDR3 sequence (DNA): TGTGCCAGCAAGATAACTAGCGGGAATTGGAATGAGCAGTTCTTC. As protein: CASKITSGNWNEQFF.

This clonotype was observed a handful of times. The rearrangement joins TRBV6-1 to TRBJ1-1; D ambiguous. Trimming pared 6 bases from V and 3 bases from J, leaving 11 bases between. This CDR3 comprises 13 residues. Germline CDR1 is MNHNS and CDR2 is SASEGT. This CDR3 is CASSETLHTEAFF. The CDR3 coding sequence is TGTGCCAGCAGCGAGACTTTGCACACTGAAGCTTTCTTT.

This clonotype appeared once. One base away lies a much larger clone, so this may be a sequencing read error. This sequence joins TRBV5-1 and TRBJ2-5; 10 bases align to TRBD1. With 5 bases clipped from V and 5 bases from J, the junction kept 9 bases outside the gene matches. CDR1 and CDR2 (germline): SGHRS, YFSETQ. This CDR3 region has 15 residues. In nucleotides, the CDR3 is TGCGCCAGCAGTACCGGGACAGGGGACTGGGAGACCCAGTACTTC. Its protein is CASSTGTGDWETQYF.

Ten or more counts support this clonotype. This chain connects TRBV6-5 to TRBJ2-7; tentative D call: TRBD1 (5 bases). V dropped 0 bases and J dropped 9 bases, with 18 bases sitting between them. The CDR3 sequence is 15 residues long. Germline loops: CDR1 MNHEY, CDR2 SVGAGI. This CDR3 reads CASSYSGTGLLGQYF. Written as DNA, the CDR3 is TGTGCCAGCAGTTACTCGGGCACAGGCCTGTTGGGGCAGTACTTC.

This clonotype was seen more than once but under ten times. V is TRBV18 and J is TRBJ1-6; D is perhaps TRBD1 (5 bases). CDR3 length equals 14 residues. The germline CDR1 and CDR2 sequences are KGHSH and LQKENI. Deletions cut 3 bases from V and 7 bases from J, with 10 bases between. The CDR3 here is CASSPDRKNSPLHF. The CDR3 DNA sequence: TGTGCCAGCTCACCTGACAGAAAAAATTCACCCCTCCACTTT.

This clonotype was found many times. The chain links TRBV5-1 to TRBJ2-1, with D possibly TRBD1 on 6 matching bases. In germline, CDR1 is SGHRS, CDR2 YFSETQ. Trimming removed 4 bases from V and 6 bases from J, with 14 bases in between. The CDR3 extends over 14 amino acids. CDR3 protein: CASSPSGARNEQFF. DNA for the CDR3: TGCGCCAGCAGCCCGTCAGGGGCCCGCAATGAGCAGTTCTTC.